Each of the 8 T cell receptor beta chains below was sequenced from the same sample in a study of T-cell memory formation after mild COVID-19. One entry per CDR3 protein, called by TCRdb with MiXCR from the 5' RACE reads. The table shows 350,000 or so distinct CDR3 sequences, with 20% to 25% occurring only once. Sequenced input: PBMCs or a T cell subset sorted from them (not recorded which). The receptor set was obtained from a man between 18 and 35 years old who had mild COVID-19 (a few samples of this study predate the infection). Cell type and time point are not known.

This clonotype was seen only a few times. The CDR3 DNA is TGTGCCAGCAGTCGGGGACACCGGGAGACCCAGTACTTC. Translation gives CASSRGHRETQYF. The chain is built from TRBV12-3 or TRBV12-4 and TRBJ2-5; possible D gene TRBD1, 6 bases. The CDR3 is made up of 13 amino acids. V lost 5 bases and J lost 5, with 12 bases in between.

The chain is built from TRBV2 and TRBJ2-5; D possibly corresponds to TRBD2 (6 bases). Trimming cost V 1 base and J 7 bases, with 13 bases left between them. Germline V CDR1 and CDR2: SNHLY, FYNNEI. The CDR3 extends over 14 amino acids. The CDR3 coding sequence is TGTGCCAGCAGTGAAGGGGAGGTGCCGCCGACCCAGTACTTC. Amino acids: CASSEGEVPPTQYF.

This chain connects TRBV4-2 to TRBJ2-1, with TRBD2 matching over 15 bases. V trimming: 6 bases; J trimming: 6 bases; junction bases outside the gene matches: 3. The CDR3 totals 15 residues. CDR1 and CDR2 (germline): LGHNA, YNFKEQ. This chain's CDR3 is CASRRTSGGANEQFF. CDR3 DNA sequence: TGTGCCAGCAGGCGGACTAGCGGGGGGGCCAATGAGCAGTTCTTC.

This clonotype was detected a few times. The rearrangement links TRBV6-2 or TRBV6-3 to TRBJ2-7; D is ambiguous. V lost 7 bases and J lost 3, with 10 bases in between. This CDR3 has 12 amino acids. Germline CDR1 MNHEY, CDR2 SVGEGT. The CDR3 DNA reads TGTGCCAGCAAATCGGCGGACTACGAGCAGTACGTC. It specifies CASKSADYEQYV.

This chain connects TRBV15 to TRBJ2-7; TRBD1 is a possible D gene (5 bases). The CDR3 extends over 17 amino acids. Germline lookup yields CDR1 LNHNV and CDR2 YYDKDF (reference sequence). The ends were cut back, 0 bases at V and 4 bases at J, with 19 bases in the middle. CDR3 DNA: TGTGCCACCAGCAGAGATCCCGTTGGCAGGGCGTTGTACGAGCAGTACTTC. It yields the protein CATSRDPVGRALYEQYF.

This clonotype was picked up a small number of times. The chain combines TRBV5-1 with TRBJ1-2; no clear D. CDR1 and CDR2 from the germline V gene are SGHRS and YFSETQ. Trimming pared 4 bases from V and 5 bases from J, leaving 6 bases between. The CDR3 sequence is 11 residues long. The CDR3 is CASSNQYGYTF. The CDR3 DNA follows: TGCGCCAGCAGCAACCAGTATGGCTACACCTTC.

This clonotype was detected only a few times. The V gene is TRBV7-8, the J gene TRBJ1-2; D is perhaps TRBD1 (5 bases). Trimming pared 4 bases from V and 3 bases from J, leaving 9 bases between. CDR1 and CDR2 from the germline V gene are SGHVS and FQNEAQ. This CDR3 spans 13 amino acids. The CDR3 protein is CASSSTVYYGYTF. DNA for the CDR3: TGTGCCAGCAGCTCGACAGTGTACTATGGCTACACCTTC.

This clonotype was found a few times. CDR3 region: CASSLARRGPEQRPNEKLFF. As DNA, the CDR3 is TGTGCCAGCAGCTTAGCACGAAGGGGGCCTGAGCAAAGACCTAATGAAAAACTGTTTTTT. The chain joins TRBV7-6 to TRBJ1-4, with 7 bases matching TRBD1. CDR1 and CDR2 (germline): SGHVS, FNYEAQ. The length of the CDR3 is 20 residues. V trimming: 0 bases; J trimming: 3 bases; junction bases outside the gene matches: 16.